This T cell receptor (beta chain) was obtained from a study of blood T cells in healthy people across ages. Together with a sample-barcoded 5' primer, a J-beta primer mix was included in a second PCR lasting roughly 6 to 12 cycles. Researchers report that a template-switch adaptor with 12 random nucleotides tagged each cDNA molecule. TCRdb reprocessed the 5' RACE reads via MiXCR and lists one record per CDR3 protein. Of 1.5 million to 2 million distinct CDR3 sequences in the sample, 28% were seen once. Trimming pared 3 bases from V and 4 bases from J, leaving 12 bases between. This CDR3 is built from 15 residues. Germline values: CDR1 SGHTA, CDR2 FQGNSA. Each donor was a healthy Caucasian individual from Russia, aged 6 to 90. Study-level points and caveats: Age brought a roughly linear fall in TCR beta diversity measured per million T cells. Using unsorted PBMCs precluded a conclusive naive versus antigen-experienced comparison.

This clonotype was observed a handful of times. What it binds is not known. The clonotype comes from a young woman in good health. The sample taken for sequencing was blood. V usage is TRBV7-2 and J usage is TRBJ1-4; no reliable D call. CDR3 bases: TGTGCCAGCAGCTTTTGGGGAGGTGTTAATGAAAAACTGTTTTTT. It specifies CASSFWGGVNEKLFF. The full variable domain, rest sourced from reference TRBV7-2 and TRBJ1-4, is GAGVSQSPSNKVTEKGKDVELRCDPISGHTALYWYRQSLGQGLEFLIYFQGNSAPDKSGLPSDRFSAERTGGSVSTLTIQRTQQEDSAVYLCASSFWGGVNEKLFFGSGTQLSVL.